This TCR beta chain stems from a study of T cell responses to AZD1222 COVID-19 vaccine. Sequenced by immunoSEQ multiplex PCR; TCRdb stores in-frame clones only, minus some. Altogether roughly 150,000 clones are present, about 88% being singletons, with the ten largest covering approximately 5.1%. CDR1 and CDR2 (germline): MDHEN, SYDVKM. The CDR3 has 15 residues. After removal of 7 bases from V and 9 bases from J, the junction contained 10 bases not matched to a gene. Sequences were derived from peripheral blood, sampled on day 0 of AZD1222 vaccination. This clonotype was sampled from an adult in good health. V usage is TRBV28 and J usage is TRBJ1-6, with 9 bases aligning to TRBD1. CDR3 nucleotides: TGTGCCAGCATGACAGGGGGGACAGGGAGTTCACCCCTCCACTTT. This translates into CASMTGGTGSSPLHF.